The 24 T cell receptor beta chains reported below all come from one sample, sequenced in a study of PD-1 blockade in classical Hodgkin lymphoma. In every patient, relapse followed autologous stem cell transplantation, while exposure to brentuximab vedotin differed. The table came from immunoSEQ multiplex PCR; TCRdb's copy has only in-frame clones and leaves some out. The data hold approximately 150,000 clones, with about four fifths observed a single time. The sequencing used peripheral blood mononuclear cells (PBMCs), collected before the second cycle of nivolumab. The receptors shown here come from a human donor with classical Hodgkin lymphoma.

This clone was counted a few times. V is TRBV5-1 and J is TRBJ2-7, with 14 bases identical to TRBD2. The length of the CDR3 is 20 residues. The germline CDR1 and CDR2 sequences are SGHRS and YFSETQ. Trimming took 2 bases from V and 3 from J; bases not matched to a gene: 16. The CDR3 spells CASSFTFPGLAGVASYEQYF. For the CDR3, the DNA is TGCGCCAGCAGCTTTACCTTCCCGGGACTAGCGGGAGTGGCAAGCTACGAGCAGTACTTC.

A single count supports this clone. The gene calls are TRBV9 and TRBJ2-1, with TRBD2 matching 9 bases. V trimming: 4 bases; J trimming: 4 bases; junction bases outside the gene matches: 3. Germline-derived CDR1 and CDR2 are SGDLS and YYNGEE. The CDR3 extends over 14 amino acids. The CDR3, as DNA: TGTGCCAGCAGCCGCGGGAGGGATTACAATGAGCAGTTCTTC. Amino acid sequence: CASSRGRDYNEQFF.

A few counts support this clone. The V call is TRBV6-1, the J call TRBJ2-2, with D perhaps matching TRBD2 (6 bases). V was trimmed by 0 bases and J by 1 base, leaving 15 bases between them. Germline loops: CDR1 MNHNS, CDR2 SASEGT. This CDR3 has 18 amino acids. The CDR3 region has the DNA TGTGCCAGCAGTGAAGCGAACCTTTGGCGGGAGAACACCGGGGAGCTGTTTTTT. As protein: CASSEANLWRENTGELFF.

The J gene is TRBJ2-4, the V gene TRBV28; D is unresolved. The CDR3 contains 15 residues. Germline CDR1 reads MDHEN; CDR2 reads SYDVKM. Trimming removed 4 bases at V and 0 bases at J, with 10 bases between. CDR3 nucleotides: TGTGCCAGCAGTTCTCAGCTACTAGCCAAAAACATTCAGTACTTC. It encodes CASSSQLLAKNIQYF.

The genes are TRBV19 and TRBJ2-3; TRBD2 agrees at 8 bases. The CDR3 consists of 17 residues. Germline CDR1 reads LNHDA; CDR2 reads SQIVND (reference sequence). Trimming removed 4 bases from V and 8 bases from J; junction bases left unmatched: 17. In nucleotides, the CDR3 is TGTGCCAGTAGTACCGACTATTACGGGAGGGTTCGGGTTACGCAGTATTTT. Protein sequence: CASSTDYYGRVRVTQYF. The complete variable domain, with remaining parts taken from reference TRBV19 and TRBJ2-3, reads DGGITQSPKYLFRKEGQNVTLSCEQNLNHDAMYWYRQDPGQGLRLIYYSQIVNDFQKGDIAEGYSVSREKKESFPLTVTSAQKNPTAFYLCASSTDYYGRVRVTQYFGPGTRLTVL.

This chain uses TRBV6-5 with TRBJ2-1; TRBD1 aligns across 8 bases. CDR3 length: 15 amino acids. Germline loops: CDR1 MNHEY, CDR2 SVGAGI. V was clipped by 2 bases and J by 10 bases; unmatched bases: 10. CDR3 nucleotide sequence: TGTGCCAGCAGTTACGGGCAGGGGGCGGGCGCGGAGCAGTTCTTC. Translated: CASSYGQGAGAEQFF.

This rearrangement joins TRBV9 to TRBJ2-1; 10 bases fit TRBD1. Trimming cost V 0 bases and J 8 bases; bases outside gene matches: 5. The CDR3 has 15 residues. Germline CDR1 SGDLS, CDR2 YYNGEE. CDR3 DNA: TGTGCCAGCAGCGTAGGGGACAGGGGATCGGATGAGCAGTTCTTC. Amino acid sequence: CASSVGDRGSDEQFF.

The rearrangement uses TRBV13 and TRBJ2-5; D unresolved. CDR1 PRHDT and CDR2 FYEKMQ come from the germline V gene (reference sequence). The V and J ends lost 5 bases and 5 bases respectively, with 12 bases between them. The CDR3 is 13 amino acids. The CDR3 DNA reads TGTGCCAGCAGCCTGGCCCTAAGGGAGACCCAGTACTTC. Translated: CASSLALRETQYF.

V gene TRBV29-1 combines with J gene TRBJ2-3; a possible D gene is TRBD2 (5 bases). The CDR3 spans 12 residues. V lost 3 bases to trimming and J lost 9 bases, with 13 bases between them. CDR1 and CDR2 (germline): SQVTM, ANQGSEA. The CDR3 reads CSVDRAGYTQYF. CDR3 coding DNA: TGCAGCGTTGATCGTGCGGGCTACACGCAGTATTTT.

The CDR3 reads CASSPPGRGLNTEAFF. In DNA, the CDR3 is TGTGCCAGCTCACCACCCGGCAGGGGATTAAACACTGAAGCTTTCTTT. The genes are TRBV18 and TRBJ1-1, with a weak D call TRBD1 (6 bases). Looked up from germline, CDR1 is KGHSH and CDR2 is LQKENI. V shed 0 bases and J shed 2 bases, with 13 bases lying between them. The CDR3 extends over 16 amino acids. Using reference TRBV18 and TRBJ1-1 for the parts outside the CDR3, the full variable domain is NAGVMQNPRHLVRRRGQEARLRCSPMKGHSHVYWYRQLPEEGLKFMVYLQKENIIDESGMPKERFSAEFPKEGPSILRIQQVVRGDSAAYFCASSPPGRGLNTEAFFGQGTRLTVV.

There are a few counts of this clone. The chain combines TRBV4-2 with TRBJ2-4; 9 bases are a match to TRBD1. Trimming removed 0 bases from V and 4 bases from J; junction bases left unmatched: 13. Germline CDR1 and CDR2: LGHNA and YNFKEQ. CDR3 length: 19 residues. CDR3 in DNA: TGTGCCAGCAGCCAAGATCCATCCAATTCGGGGACAGGGAAAAACATTCAGTACTTC. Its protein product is CASSQDPSNSGTGKNIQYF.

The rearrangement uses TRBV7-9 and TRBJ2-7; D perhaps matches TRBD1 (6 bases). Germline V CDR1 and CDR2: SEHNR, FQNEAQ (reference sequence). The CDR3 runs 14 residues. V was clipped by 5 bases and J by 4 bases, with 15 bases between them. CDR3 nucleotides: TGTGCCAGCAGCCTAGGGGGAAGGGATTACGAGCAGTACTTC. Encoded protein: CASSLGGRDYEQYF.

The CDR3 region is CASSLQGTHYEQYF. The CDR3, as DNA: TGCGCCAGCAGCTTACAGGGTACCCACTACGAGCAGTACTTC. The chain carries TRBV5-1 and TRBJ2-7, with D perhaps matching TRBD1 (6 bases). V lost 2 bases, J lost 3 bases, and 12 bases lay in between. Germline V lookup: CDR1 SGHRS, CDR2 YFSETQ. This CDR3 is 14 amino acids long.

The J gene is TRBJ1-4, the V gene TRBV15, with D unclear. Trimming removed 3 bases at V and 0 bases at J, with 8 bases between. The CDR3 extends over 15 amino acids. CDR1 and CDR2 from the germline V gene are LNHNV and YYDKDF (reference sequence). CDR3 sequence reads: CATSSRSATNEKLFF. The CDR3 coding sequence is TGTGCCACCAGCAGTAGGAGTGCAACTAATGAAAAACTGTTTTTT.

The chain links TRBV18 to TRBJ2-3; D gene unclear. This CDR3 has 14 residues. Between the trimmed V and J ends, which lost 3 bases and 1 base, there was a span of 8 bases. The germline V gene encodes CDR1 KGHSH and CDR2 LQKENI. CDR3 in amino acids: CASSPISGTDTQYF. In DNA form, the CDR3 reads TGTGCCAGCTCACCGATCAGCGGCACAGATACGCAGTATTTT.

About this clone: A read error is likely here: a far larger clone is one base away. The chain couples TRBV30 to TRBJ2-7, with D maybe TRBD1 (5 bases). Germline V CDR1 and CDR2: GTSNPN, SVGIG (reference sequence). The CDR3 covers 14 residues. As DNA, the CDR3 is TGTGCCTGGAACCAACAACCAGGGATTTCGCCCCTCCACTTC. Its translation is CAWNQQPGISPLHF.

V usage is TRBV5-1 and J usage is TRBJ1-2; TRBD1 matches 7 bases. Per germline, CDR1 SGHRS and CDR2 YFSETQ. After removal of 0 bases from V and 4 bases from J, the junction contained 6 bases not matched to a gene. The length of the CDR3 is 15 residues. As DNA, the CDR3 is TGCGCCAGCAGCTTGGGCCAGGGGGACGGCTATGGCTACACCTTC. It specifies CASSLGQGDGYGYTF.

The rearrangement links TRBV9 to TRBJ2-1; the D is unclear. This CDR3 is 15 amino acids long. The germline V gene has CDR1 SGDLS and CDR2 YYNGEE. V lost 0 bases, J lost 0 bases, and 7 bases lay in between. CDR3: CASSVVPSSYNEQFF. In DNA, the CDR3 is TGTGCCAGCAGCGTAGTTCCGAGCTCCTACAATGAGCAGTTCTTC.

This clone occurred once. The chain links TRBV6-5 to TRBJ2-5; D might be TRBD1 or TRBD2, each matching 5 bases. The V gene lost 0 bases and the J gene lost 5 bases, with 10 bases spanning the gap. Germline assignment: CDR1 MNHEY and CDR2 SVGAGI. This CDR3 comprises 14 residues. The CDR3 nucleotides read TGTGCCAGCAGTTACTCTCCCGAGGGGGAGACCCAGTACTTC. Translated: CASSYSPEGETQYF.

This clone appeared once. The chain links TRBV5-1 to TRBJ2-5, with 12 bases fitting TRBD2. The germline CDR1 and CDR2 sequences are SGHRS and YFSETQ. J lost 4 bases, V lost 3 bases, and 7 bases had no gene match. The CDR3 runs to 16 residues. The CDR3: CASSSRATSGGETQYF. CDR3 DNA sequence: TGCGCCAGCAGCTCCAGGGCGACTAGCGGGGGAGAGACCCAGTACTTC.

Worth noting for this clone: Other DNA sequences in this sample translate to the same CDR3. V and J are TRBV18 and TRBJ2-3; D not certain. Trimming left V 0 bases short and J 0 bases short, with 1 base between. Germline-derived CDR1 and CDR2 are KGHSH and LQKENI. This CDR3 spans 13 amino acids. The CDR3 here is CASSPPSTDTQYF. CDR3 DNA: TGTGCCAGCTCACCACCCAGCACAGATACGCAGTATTTT.

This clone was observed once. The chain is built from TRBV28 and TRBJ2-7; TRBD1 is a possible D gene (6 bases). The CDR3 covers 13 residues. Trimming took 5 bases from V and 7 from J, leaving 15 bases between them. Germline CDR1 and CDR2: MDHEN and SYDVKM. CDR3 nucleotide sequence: TGTGCCAGCAGTCGCAGGGGTTTTGAAGAGCAGTACTTC. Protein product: CASSRRGFEEQYF.

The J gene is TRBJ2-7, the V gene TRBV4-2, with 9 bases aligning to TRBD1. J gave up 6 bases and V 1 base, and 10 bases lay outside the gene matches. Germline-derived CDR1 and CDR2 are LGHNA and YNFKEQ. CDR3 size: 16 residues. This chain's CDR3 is CASSQADRGYRAEQYF. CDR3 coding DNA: TGTGCCAGCAGCCAAGCCGACAGGGGGTATAGAGCCGAGCAGTACTTC.

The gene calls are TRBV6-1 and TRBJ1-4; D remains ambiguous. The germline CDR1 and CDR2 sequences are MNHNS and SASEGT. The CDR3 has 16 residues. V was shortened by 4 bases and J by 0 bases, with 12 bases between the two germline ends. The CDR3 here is CASSARVFATNEKLFF. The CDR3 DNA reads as TGTGCCAGCAGTGCCAGAGTCTTTGCAACTAATGAAAAACTGTTTTTT.